These T cell receptor beta chains were read from a single sample in a study of CD8 T cells in ankylosing spondylitis. TCRdb reprocessed the 5' RACE reads with MiXCR, giving one entry per CDR3 protein. Among 250,000 or so distinct CDR3 sequences, approximately 12% were seen once, and the ten largest hold around 7%. Material for sequencing was blood, either unsorted or a sorted T cell fraction (not recorded which). The receptors were sampled from a male donor with ankylosing spondylitis or in good health (not recorded which). Both conserved end residues are part of each CDR3. Each record gives: V gene, clone size, D gene, J gene, CDR3 DNA, CDR3 protein. A D gene is named only where the DNA matches it firmly. Clone sizes are given selectively: once, few, many, or a class where the clone is expanded.

V gene: TRBV6-1; clone size: -; D gene: TRBD2; J gene: TRBJ2-7; CDR3 DNA: TGTGCCAGCAGGGAGAGGACTAGCGGTCTTTACGAGCAGTACTTC; CDR3 protein: CASRERTSGLYEQYF
V gene: TRBV20-1; clone size: many; D gene: TRBD2; J gene: TRBJ2-3; CDR3 DNA: TGCAGTGCCCAAAATCTAGCGGACACTAGCACAGATACGCAGTATTTT; CDR3 protein: CSAQNLADTSTDTQYF
V gene: TRBV7-8; clone size: many; D gene: -; J gene: TRBJ2-1; CDR3 DNA: TGTGCCAGCAGCTTGTCGGGGGCCCGAATCTACAATGAGCAGTTCTTC; CDR3 protein: CASSLSGARIYNEQFF
V gene: TRBV12-3/TRBV12-4; clone size: many; D gene: -; J gene: TRBJ2-1; CDR3 DNA: TGTGCCAGCAGTTTACGTGAAAATAATGAGCAGTTCTTC; CDR3 protein: CASSLRENNEQFF
V gene: TRBV3-1; clone size: -; D gene: -; J gene: TRBJ2-2; CDR3 DNA: TGTGCCAGCAGCCAGACAGGCCCCCCCCTGCAGCTGTTTTTT; CDR3 protein: CASSQTGPPLQLFF
V gene: TRBV2; clone size: once; D gene: TRBD2; J gene: TRBJ2-1; CDR3 DNA: TGTGCCAGCAGTGAATGGCTAGCGGGAGGGCCGGAGAATGAGCAGTTCTTC; CDR3 protein: CASSEWLAGGPENEQFF
V gene: TRBV12-3/TRBV12-4; clone size: many; D gene: -; J gene: TRBJ2-1; CDR3 DNA: TGTGCCAGCAGTAGGGGCTCCCCGGGAAATGAGCAGTTCTTC; CDR3 protein: CASSRGSPGNEQFF
V gene: TRBV5-5; clone size: many; D gene: TRBD1; J gene: TRBJ1-5; CDR3 DNA: TGTGCCAGCAGCCGACAGGGGATCAATCAGCCCCAGCATTTT; CDR3 protein: CASSRQGINQPQHF
V gene: TRBV5-1; clone size: many; D gene: TRBD1; J gene: TRBJ2-7; CDR3 DNA: TGCGCCAGCAGCCTAGGGACAGTGACTTCCTACGAGCAGTACTTC; CDR3 protein: CASSLGTVTSYEQYF
V gene: TRBV9; clone size: few; D gene: TRBD2; J gene: TRBJ2-1; CDR3 DNA: TGTGCCAGCGCCGGGGGGGTGTCGAAGTCCTACAATGAGCAGTTCTTC; CDR3 protein: CASAGGVSKSYNEQFF
V gene: TRBV15; clone size: many; D gene: TRBD2; J gene: TRBJ2-1; CDR3 DNA: TGTGCCACCATGGCGGGGGGATCTACCAATGAGCAGTTCTTC; CDR3 protein: CATMAGGSTNEQFF
V gene: TRBV28; clone size: many; D gene: -; J gene: TRBJ2-7; CDR3 DNA: TGTGCCAGCAGTTTGGCGGGGATCTACGAGCAGTACTTC; CDR3 protein: CASSLAGIYEQYF
V gene: TRBV2; clone size: -; D gene: -; J gene: TRBJ1-2; CDR3 DNA: TGTGCCAGCAGTGAAGCGGTGATGCTGCTTAACTATGGCTACACCTTC; CDR3 protein: CASSEAVMLLNYGYTF
V gene: TRBV27; clone size: -; D gene: -; J gene: TRBJ1-2; CDR3 DNA: TGTGCCAGCAGCGCCCGCGGGGTTGGTGGCTACACCTTC; CDR3 protein: CASSARGVGGYTF
V gene: TRBV4-1; clone size: many; D gene: -; J gene: TRBJ1-1; CDR3 DNA: TGCGCCAGCAGTCGGGAGGGGAGAACTTTCTTT; CDR3 protein: CASSREGRTFF
V gene: TRBV5-1; clone size: many; D gene: TRBD1; J gene: TRBJ2-3; CDR3 DNA: TGCGCCAGCAGCTCCATGGACAGGGCAGATACGCAGTATTTT; CDR3 protein: CASSSMDRADTQYF
V gene: TRBV2; clone size: -; D gene: -; J gene: TRBJ2-1; CDR3 DNA: TGTGCCAGCATGAATACTAGAAATATGAATGAGCAGTTCTTC; CDR3 protein: CASMNTRNMNEQFF
V gene: TRBV5-8; clone size: many; D gene: -; J gene: TRBJ2-3; CDR3 DNA: TGTGCCAGCAGCTTGCTGTGGCAAACTAGAACCACAGATACGCAGTATTTT; CDR3 protein: CASSLLWQTRTTDTQYF
V gene: TRBV7-8; clone size: many; D gene: TRBD1; J gene: TRBJ2-2; CDR3 DNA: TGTGCCAGCAGCGAAGACAGGGTAACCGGGGAGCTGTTTTTT; CDR3 protein: CASSEDRVTGELFF
V gene: TRBV5-1; clone size: many; D gene: TRBD2; J gene: TRBJ2-1; CDR3 DNA: TGCGCCAGCAGCTTGTTGGCGGGGGGGCTGAATGAGCAGTTCTTC; CDR3 protein: CASSLLAGGLNEQFF
V gene: TRBV19; clone size: few; D gene: -; J gene: TRBJ1-1; CDR3 DNA: TGTGCCAGTAGTACTAGACAGGACACTGAAGCTTTCTTT; CDR3 protein: CASSTRQDTEAFF
V gene: TRBV5-1; clone size: many; D gene: -; J gene: TRBJ1-6; CDR3 DNA: TGCGCCAGCAGCTTGGGGGTACGGGGGAATTCACCCCTCCACTTT; CDR3 protein: CASSLGVRGNSPLHF